Presented here are 22 T cell receptor beta chains from one specimen sequenced in a study of T cells in Graves' hyperthyroidism and ophthalmopathy. TCR beta CDR3 regions were amplified from RNA. The HTBI primer set drove a first-round RT-PCR of the TCR CDR3. TCRdb analysed the multiplex PCR reads with MiXCR anew, one entry per CDR3 protein. The sample shows about 380,000 distinct CDR3 sequences, roughly 14% of them seen only once. Sequenced sample: blood. Receptors were obtained from a young man with Graves' hyperthyroidism that later progressed to Graves' ophthalmopathy.

This clonotype was seen ten or more times. This rearrangement joins TRBV6-1 to TRBJ1-1; D is uncertain. Germline V gene lookup returns CDR1 MNHNS and CDR2 SASEGT. This CDR3 is built from 13 residues. Trimming removed 8 bases at V and 2 bases at J, with 12 bases between. The CDR3 sequence is CASRTDLNTEAFF. CDR3 coding DNA: TGTGCCAGCCGGACCGACCTAAACACTGAAGCTTTCTTT.

The V and J genes are TRBV4-2 and TRBJ2-3; TRBD2 matches at 8 bases. This CDR3 has 17 residues. Germline trimming cut 4 bases from V and 3 bases from J; bases unmatched to any gene: 12. Germline V gene data show CDR1 as LGHNA and CDR2 as YNFKEQ. The CDR3 sequence is CASSPSGSGGPTDTQYF. CDR3 in DNA: TGTGCCAGCAGCCCCTCAGGAAGCGGGGGACCGACAGATACGCAGTATTTT.

A word on this clonotype: This sequence may be a read error, since a much larger clone differs from it by one base. This rearrangement joins TRBV30 to TRBJ1-1; the match to TRBD1 covers 8 bases. The CDR3 loop spans 13 amino acids. Looked up from germline, CDR1 is GTSNPN and CDR2 is SVGIG (reference sequence). With V trimmed by 3 bases and J by 1 base, 1 base remained unmatched. The CDR3 here is CAWRGQANTEAFF. As DNA, the CDR3 is TGTGCCTGGAGGGGACAGGCGAACACTGAAGCTTTCTTT. Together with reference TRBV30 and TRBJ1-1, the CDR3 gives the full variable domain: SQTIHQWPATLVQPVGSPLSLECTVEGTSNPNLYWYRQAAGRGLQLLFYSVGIGQISSEVPQNLSASRPQDRQFILSSKKLLLSDSGFYLCAWRGQANTEAFFGQGTRLTVV.

This clonotype was counted at least ten times. The gene calls are TRBV7-2 and TRBJ2-7; a possible D gene is TRBD2 (7 bases). The V and J ends lost 4 bases and 3 bases respectively, with 13 bases between them. The germline V gene has CDR1 SGHTA and CDR2 FQGNSA. The CDR3 covers 14 residues. The CDR3 bases are TGTGCCAGCAGCTCGTCCGGGGGGCTCTACGAGCAGTACTTC. It is translated as CASSSSGGLYEQYF.

This clonotype was seen more than once but under ten times. The V gene is TRBV11-2, the J gene TRBJ2-3, with D unresolved. The V end was cut by 0 bases, the J end by 6 bases, with 7 bases between. In germline, CDR1 is SGHAT, CDR2 FQNNGV. This CDR3 is built from 13 residues. CDR3 sequence (DNA): TGTGCCAGCAGCTTAGAACTCGGCGATACGCAGTATTTT. This codes for CASSLELGDTQYF.

This clonotype was observed a few times. The chain carries TRBV6-5 and TRBJ2-7, with 9 bases matching TRBD2. Germline trimming cut 2 bases from V and 0 bases from J; bases unmatched to any gene: 5. Germline V gene sequence: CDR1 MNHEY, CDR2 SVGAGI. This CDR3 has 16 residues. The CDR3 sequence: CASSYVSTSGSYEQYF. Written as DNA, the CDR3 is TGTGCCAGCAGTTACGTATCGACTAGCGGCTCCTACGAGCAGTACTTC.

This clonotype was counted at least ten times. This sequence joins TRBV12-3 or TRBV12-4 and TRBJ2-7; D gene unclear. V shed 3 bases and J shed 2 bases, with 8 bases lying between them. This CDR3 is 13 amino acids long. The CDR3 DNA follows: TGTGCCAGCAGTTTGGTCGGAACCTACGAGCAGTACTTC. Translating gives CASSLVGTYEQYF.

This clonotype has a handful of counts. V and J are TRBV15 and TRBJ1-6, with a possible D match to TRBD1 (6 bases). CDR3 length: 15 amino acids. Trimming took 1 base from V and 9 from J, leaving 13 bases between them. CDR1 LNHNV and CDR2 YYDKDF come from the germline V gene (reference sequence). CDR3: CATSRVQGSFSPLHF. DNA of the CDR3: TGTGCCACCAGCAGAGTACAGGGAAGTTTTTCACCCCTCCACTTT.

This clonotype was observed many times. This chain uses TRBV7-2 with TRBJ2-5; 8 positions match TRBD1. Germline V gene sequence: CDR1 SGHTA, CDR2 FQGNSA. Trimming at V came to 4 bases and at J to 1 base, leaving 2 bases not matched to a gene. CDR3 length: 14 amino acids. The CDR3 DNA reads TGTGCCAGCAGCTCGGACAGGGCCCAAGAGACCCAGTACTTC. This gives the protein CASSSDRAQETQYF.

This clonotype was seen at least ten times. The J gene is TRBJ2-5, the V gene TRBV6-6, with 8 bases matching TRBD2. Germline CDR1 is MNHNY and CDR2 is SVGAGI (reference sequence). J gave up 0 bases and V 0 bases, and 6 bases lay outside the gene matches. This CDR3 is built from 17 residues. CDR3 nucleotides: TGTGCCAGCAGTTACTCGATGGCGGGGGGTTACCAAGAGACCCAGTACTTC. Protein sequence: CASSYSMAGGYQETQYF.

This chain links TRBV20-1 with TRBJ1-5, with D possibly being TRBD1 (6 bases). Germline-derived CDR1 and CDR2 are DFQATT and SNEGSKA (reference sequence). This CDR3 is 15 amino acids long. The V end lost 1 base, the J end lost 5 bases, and 15 bases lay between the germline ends. CDR3 residues: CSARVSGGQDQPQHF. DNA for the CDR3: TGCAGTGCTAGAGTATCGGGGGGCCAAGATCAGCCCCAGCATTTT.

This clonotype was detected many times. V is TRBV28 and J is TRBJ2-3; 10 nucleotides agree with TRBD1. The CDR3 runs to 19 residues. The J segment lost 1 base and the V segment lost 1 base, leaving 11 bases of the junction unmatched. In germline, CDR1 is MDHEN, CDR2 SYDVKM. CDR3 residues: CASSLFGQGDLRGTDTQYF. The CDR3 DNA reads TGTGCCAGCAGTTTATTCGGACAGGGGGACCTTCGGGGCACAGATACGCAGTATTTT.

This clonotype appeared a few times. The V gene is TRBV4-2, the J gene TRBJ1-1; D call uncertain. Germline V lookup: CDR1 LGHNA, CDR2 YNFKEQ. The CDR3 is 14 residues long. V gave up 2 bases and J gave up 3 bases, with 10 bases separating them. The DNA of the CDR3 is TGTGCCAGCAGCCAATCGATGGGTGACACTGAAGCTTTCTTT. Its translation is CASSQSMGDTEAFF.

The sample holds a few counts of this clonotype. The rearrangement joins TRBV18 to TRBJ1-3, with D unclear. V lost 1 base and J 2 bases, leaving 12 bases between the germline ends. Germline CDR1 and CDR2: KGHSH and LQKENI. The CDR3 consists of 16 residues. The CDR3, as DNA: TGTGCCAGCTCACCACAGGAGTCAAGAACTGGAAACACCATATATTTT. This translates into CASSPQESRTGNTIYF.

This clonotype was recorded at least ten times. This chain uses TRBV5-1 with TRBJ2-7, with D possibly TRBD2 on 5 matching bases. The CDR3 totals 14 residues. Germline V CDR1 and CDR2: SGHRS, YFSETQ. V lost 1 base to trimming and J lost 6 bases, with 14 bases between them. In nucleotides, the CDR3 is TGCGCCAGCAGCTTGATCTCCGGGGATACCGAGCAGTACTTC. It is translated as CASSLISGDTEQYF.

Notes on this clonotype: Just one base apart from a much larger clone, this may be a read error. The chain uses TRBV3-1 and TRBJ2-3, with unresolved D. The CDR3 runs to 13 residues. CDR1 and CDR2 (germline): LGHDT, YNNKEL (reference sequence). Trimming removed 5 bases from V and 5 bases from J, with 11 bases in between. The CDR3 DNA reads TGTGCCAGCAGCACGCTGGGTGTAGATACGCAGTATTTT. Its protein is CASSTLGVDTQYF.

This clonotype was counted many times. The rearrangement joins TRBV24-1 to TRBJ2-5; D is undetermined. The ends were cut back, 6 bases at V and 0 bases at J, with 1 base in the middle. Germline V gene sequence: CDR1 KGHDR, CDR2 SFDVKD. The CDR3 has 11 amino acids. CDR3 DNA: TGTGCCACCAGTTACCAAGAGACCCAGTACTTC. Its protein product is CATSYQETQYF.

J is TRBJ2-7 and V is TRBV5-1; 9 bases match TRBD1. The CDR3 is 17 residues long. CDR1 is SGHRS, CDR2 YFSETQ, per germline. V dropped 0 bases and J dropped 4; count of bases not matched to a gene: 11. The CDR3 region is CASSLALWGQGVYEQYF. The CDR3 region has the DNA TGCGCCAGCAGCTTGGCGTTGTGGGGACAGGGAGTATACGAGCAGTACTTC.

This clonotype was detected ten times or more. J is TRBJ1-1 and V is TRBV28; D uncertain. The CDR3 has 12 amino acids. The ends were cut back, 3 bases at V and 3 bases at J, with 5 bases in the middle. The germline gives CDR1 MDHEN, CDR2 SYDVKM. In DNA, the CDR3 is TGTGCCAGCAGTTTTGTTTACACTGAAGCTTTCTTT. It specifies CASSFVYTEAFF. The full variable domain, its missing parts supplied by reference TRBV28 and TRBJ1-1, is DVKVTQSSRYLVKRTGEKVFLECVQDMDHENMFWYRQDPGLGLRLIYFSYDVKMKEKGDIPEGYSVSREKKERFSLILESASTNQTSMYLCASSFVYTEAFFGQGTRLTVV.

The rearrangement links TRBV5-5 to TRBJ2-4; unclear D gene. V was pared by 3 bases and J by 2 bases, with 3 bases between. This CDR3 contains 12 residues. CDR1 and CDR2 from the germline V gene are SGHKS and YYEKEE (reference sequence). The CDR3: CASSSTKNIQYF. CDR3 in DNA: TGTGCCAGCAGCTCCACCAAAAACATTCAGTACTTC.

This clonotype was picked up many times. V is TRBV7-8 and J is TRBJ2-3, with unresolved D. This CDR3 comprises 14 residues. The V gene lost 3 bases and the J gene lost 0 bases, with 7 bases spanning the gap. The germline V gene has CDR1 SGHVS and CDR2 FQNEAQ. The CDR3: CASSFPPSTDTQYF. The CDR3 DNA is TGTGCCAGCAGCTTCCCGCCTAGCACAGATACGCAGTATTTT.

This chain joins TRBV11-2 and TRBJ2-1; weak D call: TRBD2 (5 bases). Germline values: CDR1 SGHAT, CDR2 FQNNGV. The CDR3 runs to 13 residues. Trimming cost V 0 bases and J 8 bases, with 8 bases left between them. CDR3 loop: CASSLDLGDEQFF. The CDR3 coding sequence is TGTGCCAGCAGCTTAGATCTCGGGGATGAGCAGTTCTTC. The full variable domain, rest sourced from reference TRBV11-2 and TRBJ2-1, is EAGVAQSPRYKIIEKRQSVAFWCNPISGHATLYWYQQILGQGPKLLIQFQNNGVVDDSQLPKDRFSAERLKGVDSTLKIQPAKLEDSAVYLCASSLDLGDEQFFGPGTRLTVL.